The sequence of this TCR beta chain was determined in a study of long-term antiretroviral therapy in people with HIV. This clone was seen a handful of times. Its antigen remains unknown. Study results and caveats: Transplant-donor-level diversity was not reached after ART, though diversity increased. Researchers lacked any data on ART adherence, viral resistance or therapy changes.

Survey level was the resolution at which the v3.0 immunoSEQ assay ran. The data were produced by immunoSEQ multiplex PCR, yet TCRdb's version contains in-frame clones alone and is incomplete. The table includes 20,000 to 30,000 clones, roughly four fifths detected once. Germline CDR1 LNHDA, CDR2 SQIVND (reference sequence). V lost 6 bases, J lost 6 bases, and 7 bases stayed unmatched. The CDR3 is 14 residues long. This receptor was obtained from a man aged 25 to 40 with HIV. This sample comprised unsorted PBMCs, obtained 4.4 years after starting antiretroviral therapy. V is TRBV19 and J is TRBJ1-5; TRBD1 matches 8 bases. As DNA, the CDR3 is TGTGCCAGTAGCGACAGGGGTTTGGGTCAGCCCCAGCATTTT. This sequence encodes CASSDRGLGQPQHF. The full variable domain, its missing parts supplied by reference TRBV19 and TRBJ1-5, is DGGITQSPKYLFRKEGQNVTLSCEQNLNHDAMYWYRQDPGQGLRLIYYSQIVNDFQKGDIAEGYSVSREKKESFPLTVTSAQKNPTAFYLCASSDRGLGQPQHFGDGTRLSIL.